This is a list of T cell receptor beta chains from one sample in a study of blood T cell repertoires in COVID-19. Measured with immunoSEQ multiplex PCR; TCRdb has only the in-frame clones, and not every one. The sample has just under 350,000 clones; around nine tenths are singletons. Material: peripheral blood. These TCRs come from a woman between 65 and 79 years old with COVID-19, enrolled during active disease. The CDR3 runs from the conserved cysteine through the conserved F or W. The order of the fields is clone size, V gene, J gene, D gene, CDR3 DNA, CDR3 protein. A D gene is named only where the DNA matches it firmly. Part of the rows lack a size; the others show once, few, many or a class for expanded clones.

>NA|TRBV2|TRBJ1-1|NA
TGTGCCAGCAGCCTCCTCACCGGGGGGGAAGCTTTCTTT
CASSLLTGGEAFF
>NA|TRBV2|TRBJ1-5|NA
TGTGCCAGCACCAGTTGGACTACAAATCAGCCCCAGCATTTT
CASTSWTTNQPQHF
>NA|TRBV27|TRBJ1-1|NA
TGTGCCAGCACCAGGGGAGCTTTCTTT
CASTRGAFF
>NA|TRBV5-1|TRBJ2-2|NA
TGCGCCAGCATGCCGGGACAGAACACCGGGGAGCTGTTTTTT
CASMPGQNTGELFF
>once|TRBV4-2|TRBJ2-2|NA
TGTGCCAGCAGGGGGGCTGGGGCGAACACCGGGGAGCTGTTTTTT
CASRGAGANTGELFF
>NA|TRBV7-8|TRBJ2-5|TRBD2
TGTGCCAGCAGACCAGCGGGGGGAGGGAAGACCCAGTACTTC
CASRPAGGGKTQYF
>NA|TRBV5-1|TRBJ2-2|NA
TGCGCCAGCAGCTTGGGGCTTACGAACACCGGGGAGCTGTTTTTT
CASSLGLTNTGELFF
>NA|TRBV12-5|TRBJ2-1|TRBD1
TGTGCTAGTGGTTTGGTACCCTATGACAGGGTAAATGAGCAGTTCTTC
CASGLVPYDRVNEQFF
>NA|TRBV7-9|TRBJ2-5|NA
TGTGCCAGCAGCTTAGTGGCAGGGTGGGAGACCCAGTACTTC
CASSLVAGWETQYF
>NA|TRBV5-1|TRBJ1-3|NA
TGCGCCAGCAGCTGGAACCCGGGGTTTGGAAACACCATATATTTT
CASSWNPGFGNTIYF
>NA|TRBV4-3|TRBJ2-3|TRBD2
TGCGCCAGCAGCCAAGAGCGCGGGGGGGGCCCGGATACGCAGTATTTT
CASSQERGGGPDTQYF
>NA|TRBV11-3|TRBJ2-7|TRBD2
TGTGCCAGCAGCTCATCTAGCGGGGGTACCGGATACGAGCAGTACTTC
CASSSSSGGTGYEQYF
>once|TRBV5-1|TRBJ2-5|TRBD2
TGCGCCAGCAGCTTGGAGGCTAGCGGGGGAGGAGAGACCCAGTACTTC
CASSLEASGGGETQYF
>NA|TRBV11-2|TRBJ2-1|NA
TGTGCCAGCAGCTTAGAGACGGGGGTTTGGCATGAGCAGTTCTTC
CASSLETGVWHEQFF
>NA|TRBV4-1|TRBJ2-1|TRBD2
TGCGCCAGCAGCCTCAGGACTAGCGGGGGGGCGAGGAATGAGCAGTTCTTC
CASSLRTSGGARNEQFF
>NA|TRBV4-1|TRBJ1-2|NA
TGCGCCAGCAGCCAATGGGCAGAAGACTATGGCTACACCTTC
CASSQWAEDYGYTF